What follows are 21 T cell receptor beta chains derived from one specimen sequenced in a study of cytomegalovirus exposure and HLA in healthy donors. The PCR had 60 Vbeta and 13 Jbeta primers. Sequencing used immunoSEQ multiplex PCR; TCRdb keeps in-frame clones, though not all of them. The sample lists some 130,000 clones, more than 75% occurring once. Sequencing was performed on PBMCs. These receptors all come from a man younger than 40 in good health and CMV-seronegative.

This clone was seen only a few times. This chain links TRBV28 with TRBJ2-7; tentative D call: TRBD1 (6 bases). The length of the CDR3 is 13 residues. From germline, CDR1 is MDHEN and CDR2 SYDVKM. Deletions cut 10 bases from V and 3 bases from J, with 16 bases between. The CDR3 DNA sequence: TGTGCCACCAAGGACAGAAGGAGCTACGAGCAGTACTTC. Protein sequence: CATKDRRSYEQYF.

J is TRBJ2-4 and V is TRBV5-1; the D gene is possibly TRBD2 (5 bases). The CDR3 is 14 residues long. Germline CDR1 and CDR2: SGHRS and YFSETQ. The V end lost 0 bases, the J end lost 5 bases, and 9 bases lay between the germline ends. The CDR3 nucleotides are TGCGCCAGCAGCTTGGGAAGTAGCGAAAACATTCAGTACTTC. Its translation is CASSLGSSENIQYF.

This chain uses TRBV5-1 with TRBJ2-1; 7 nucleotides match TRBD2. Trimming took 7 bases from V and 1 from J; bases not matched to a gene: 8. The CDR3 consists of 15 residues. Germline V CDR1 and CDR2: SGHRS, YFSETQ. This chain's CDR3 is CASGRTGGSYNEQFF. CDR3 DNA sequence: TGCGCCAGCGGGAGGACCGGGGGGTCCTACAATGAGCAGTTCTTC.

This chain uses TRBV28 with TRBJ1-5; TRBD1 might be the D (6 bases). The CDR3 contains 18 residues. V lost 7 bases and J lost 1, with 23 bases in between. The germline V gene encodes CDR1 MDHEN and CDR2 SYDVKM. The CDR3 coding sequence is TGTGCCAGCACCATCCTCGGACTGGGGGCAAAAAGCAATCAGCCCCAGCATTTT. Encoded protein: CASTILGLGAKSNQPQHF.

Here the CDR3 DNA reads TGCAGCCTCCAGAGAGGTGAAGCTTTCTTT. This translates into CSLQRGEAFF. The gene calls are TRBV29-1 and TRBJ1-1; unclear D gene. This CDR3 region has 10 residues. Germline V CDR1 and CDR2: SQVTM, ANQGSEA. V lost 8 bases, J lost 7 bases, and 11 bases lay in between.

This clone occurred once. The V call is TRBV19, the J call TRBJ2-3; D is possibly TRBD2 (6 bases). V lost 3 bases, J lost 0 bases, and 13 bases lay in between. CDR1 and CDR2 (germline): LNHDA, SQIVND (reference sequence). This CDR3 is built from 16 residues. The DNA for the CDR3 is TGTGCCAGTAGTATGCGGGGCGGGGCCAGCACAGATACGCAGTATTTT. Residues: CASSMRGGASTDTQYF. The variable domain in full, completed from reference TRBV19 and TRBJ2-3, reads DGGITQSPKYLFRKEGQNVTLSCEQNLNHDAMYWYRQDPGQGLRLIYYSQIVNDFQKGDIAEGYSVSREKKESFPLTVTSAQKNPTAFYLCASSMRGGASTDTQYFGPGTRLTVL.

The chain uses TRBV29-1 and TRBJ2-1, with 7 positions matching TRBD2. This CDR3 is 12 amino acids long. Trimming removed 6 bases from V and 8 bases from J; junction bases left unmatched: 7. The germline V gene has CDR1 SQVTM and CDR2 ANQGSEA. The CDR3 sequence: CSVPREGYEQFF. CDR3 in DNA: TGCAGCGTCCCCAGGGAGGGCTATGAGCAGTTCTTC.

This chain connects TRBV11-2 to TRBJ2-1; the D gene is possibly TRBD2 (5 bases). Germline CDR1 is SGHAT and CDR2 is FQNNGV. This CDR3 region has 15 residues. The V end lost 5 bases, the J end lost 6 bases, and 17 bases lay between the germline ends. The CDR3 region is CASSIGPRRANEQFF. CDR3 sequence (DNA): TGTGCCAGCAGCATTGGCCCTAGGCGGGCCAATGAGCAGTTCTTC.

This clone was counted once. The genes are TRBV29-1 and TRBJ2-1; the match to TRBD2 covers 7 bases. With V trimmed by 6 bases and J by 0 bases, 8 bases remained unmatched. This CDR3 region has 15 residues. CDR1 is SQVTM and CDR2 is ANQGSEA in the germline V gene. As DNA, the CDR3 is TGCAGCGTATCACTAGCGTCGAGCTCCTACAATGAGCAGTTCTTC. As protein: CSVSLASSSYNEQFF.

This clone was picked up one time. The rearrangement joins TRBV30 to TRBJ2-7, with 12 positions matching TRBD2. Germline V CDR1 and CDR2: GTSNPN, SVGIG (reference sequence). The CDR3 is made up of 18 amino acids. Trimming removed 4 bases from V and 0 bases from J; junction bases left unmatched: 13. CDR3 in DNA: TGTGCCTGGAATCTCGTAATATCTAGCGGGAGGGACTCCTACGAGCAGTACTTC. As protein: CAWNLVISSGRDSYEQYF.

The chain couples TRBV28 to TRBJ1-1, with TRBD1 as a possible D gene (5 bases). Germline loops: CDR1 MDHEN, CDR2 SYDVKM. Trimming removed 6 bases at V and 4 bases at J, with 15 bases between. This CDR3 contains 14 residues. CDR3 amino acids: CASRRGLRGTEAFF. CDR3 DNA sequence: TGTGCCAGCAGGCGGGGGTTGAGGGGCACTGAAGCTTTCTTT.

This chain uses TRBV10-1 with TRBJ2-7; D remains unclear. Trimming pared 3 bases from V and 4 bases from J, leaving 7 bases between. This CDR3 is 12 amino acids long. The germline CDR1 and CDR2 sequences are WNHNN and SYGVQD (reference sequence). In DNA form, the CDR3 reads TGCGCCAGCAGTGAAACGGTTTACGAGCAGTACTTC. This encodes CASSETVYEQYF.

This clone was detected only once. The chain couples TRBV5-1 to TRBJ2-3; TRBD2 aligns across 11 bases. Trimming removed 5 bases from V and 5 bases from J; junction bases left unmatched: 10. Germline V lookup: CDR1 SGHRS, CDR2 YFSETQ. The length of the CDR3 is 16 residues. Here the CDR3 reads CASRAELAGVGDTQYF. DNA of the CDR3: TGCGCCAGCAGGGCGGAACTAGCGGGAGTTGGAGATACGCAGTATTTT.

The rearrangement joins TRBV5-1 to TRBJ1-2, with no clear D. Germline lookup yields CDR1 SGHRS and CDR2 YFSETQ. This CDR3 has 13 amino acids. V was trimmed by 1 base and J by 0 bases, leaving 4 bases between them. The CDR3 DNA sequence: TGCGCCAGCAGCTTGTCCTCTAACTATGGCTACACCTTC. The encoded protein is CASSLSSNYGYTF.

The rearrangement joins TRBV7-9 to TRBJ1-2; no clear D. V was clipped by 1 base and J by 6 bases, with 9 bases between them. There are 13 residues in the CDR3. Per the germline V gene, CDR1 is SEHNR and CDR2 is FQNEAQ (reference sequence). In DNA form, the CDR3 reads TGTGCCAGCAGCTTAGACAGCCGAGATGGCTACACCTTC. It translates to CASSLDSRDGYTF.

The chain has TRBV28 and TRBJ2-6; no reliable D call. Germline CDR1 MDHEN, CDR2 SYDVKM. This CDR3 region has 15 residues. V lost 2 bases, J lost 0 bases, and 5 bases lay in between. Written as DNA, the CDR3 is TGTGCCAGCAGTTTACAGGCCTCTGGGGCCAACGTCCTGACTTTC. It yields the protein CASSLQASGANVLTF.

The chain carries TRBV30 and TRBJ2-5, with D tentatively TRBD1 (5 bases). V lost 0 bases and J 5 bases, leaving 13 bases between the germline ends. Germline loops: CDR1 GTSNPN, CDR2 SVGIG (reference sequence). The CDR3 loop spans 14 amino acids. The CDR3 DNA reads TGTGCCTGGAGTGTGGCGCTAGGGGCCGAGACCCAGTACTTC. Translated, it gives CAWSVALGAETQYF.

The chain is built from TRBV27 and TRBJ2-7, with D possibly matching TRBD1 (6 bases). V lost 7 bases to trimming and J lost 0 bases, with 10 bases between them. Germline-derived CDR1 and CDR2 are MNHEY and SMNVEV (reference sequence). This CDR3 comprises 13 residues. CDR3 residues: CASNSDSSYEQYF. The CDR3 DNA reads as TGTGCCAGCAATTCGGACAGCTCCTACGAGCAGTACTTC.

This chain links TRBV6-1 with TRBJ2-5; D unclear. There are 15 residues in the CDR3. V shed 2 bases and J shed 1 base, with 11 bases lying between them. CDR1 and CDR2 (germline): MNHNS, SASEGT. The CDR3 nucleotides read TGTGCCAGCAGTGAAACGGTCAGGTTCCAAGAGACCCAGTACTTC. It is translated as CASSETVRFQETQYF.

This chain links TRBV7-7 with TRBJ2-5; D might be TRBD2 (6 bases). The CDR3 extends over 13 amino acids. Trimming took off 6 bases at V and 3 bases at J, with 11 bases between the two ends. Germline V lookup: CDR1 SSHAT, CDR2 FNYEAQ (reference sequence). The CDR3 loop is CASSLGGKETQYF. CDR3 DNA: TGTGCCAGCAGTCTGGGGGGAAAAGAGACCCAGTACTTC. Drawing the rest from reference TRBV7-7 and TRBJ2-5, the complete variable domain is GAGVSQSPRYKVTKRGQDVTLRCDPISSHATLYWYQQALGQGPEFLTYFNYEAQPDKSGLPSDRFSAERPEGSISTLTIQRTEQRDSAMYRCASSLGGKETQYFGPGTRLLVL.

The chain links TRBV19 to TRBJ1-1, with D hard to call. V dropped 2 bases and J dropped 4 bases, with 8 bases sitting between them. The CDR3 has 13 residues. Germline assignment: CDR1 LNHDA and CDR2 SQIVND (reference sequence). The chain's CDR3 is CASSISWATEAFF. CDR3 nucleotides: TGTGCCAGTAGTATATCCTGGGCCACTGAAGCTTTCTTT. The full variable domain, completed using reference TRBV19 and TRBJ1-1, is DGGITQSPKYLFRKEGQNVTLSCEQNLNHDAMYWYRQDPGQGLRLIYYSQIVNDFQKGDIAEGYSVSREKKESFPLTVTSAQKNPTAFYLCASSISWATEAFFGQGTRLTVV.